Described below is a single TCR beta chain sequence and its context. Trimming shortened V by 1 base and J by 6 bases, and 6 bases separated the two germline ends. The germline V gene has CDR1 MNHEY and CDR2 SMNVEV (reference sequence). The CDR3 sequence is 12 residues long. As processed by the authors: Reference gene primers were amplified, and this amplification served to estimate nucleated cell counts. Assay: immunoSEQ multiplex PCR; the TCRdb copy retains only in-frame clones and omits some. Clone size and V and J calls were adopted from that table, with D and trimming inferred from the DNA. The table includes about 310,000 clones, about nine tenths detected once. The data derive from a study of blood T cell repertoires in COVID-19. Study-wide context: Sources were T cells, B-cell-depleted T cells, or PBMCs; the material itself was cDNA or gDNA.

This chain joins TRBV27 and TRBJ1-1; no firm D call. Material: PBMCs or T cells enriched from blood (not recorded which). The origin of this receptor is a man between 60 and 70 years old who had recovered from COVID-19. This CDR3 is CASSLYSAEAFF. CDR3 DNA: TGTGCCAGCAGTTTATATAGCGCTGAAGCTTTCTTT.